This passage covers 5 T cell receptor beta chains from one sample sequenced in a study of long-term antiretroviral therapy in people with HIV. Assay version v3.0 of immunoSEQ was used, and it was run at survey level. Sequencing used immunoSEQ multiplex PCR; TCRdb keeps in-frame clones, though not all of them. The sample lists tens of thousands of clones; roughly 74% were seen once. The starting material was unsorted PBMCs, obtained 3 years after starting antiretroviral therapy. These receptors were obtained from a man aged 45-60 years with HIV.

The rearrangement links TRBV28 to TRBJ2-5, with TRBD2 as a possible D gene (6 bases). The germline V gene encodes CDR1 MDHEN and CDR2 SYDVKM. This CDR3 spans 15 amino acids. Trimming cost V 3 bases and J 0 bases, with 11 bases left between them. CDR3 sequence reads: CASSLRGVNQETQYF. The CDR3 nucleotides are TGTGCCAGCAGTTTGCGGGGAGTAAACCAAGAGACCCAGTACTTC.

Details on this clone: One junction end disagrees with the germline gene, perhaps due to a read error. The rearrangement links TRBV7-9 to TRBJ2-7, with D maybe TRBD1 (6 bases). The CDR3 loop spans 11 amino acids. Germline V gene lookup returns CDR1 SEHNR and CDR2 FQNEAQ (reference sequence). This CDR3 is CASSSGQPPIF. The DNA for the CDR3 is TGTGCCAGCAGCTCCGGACAGCCTCCGATCTTC. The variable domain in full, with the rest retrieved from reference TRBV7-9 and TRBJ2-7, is DTGVSQNPRHKITKRGQNVTFRCDPISEHNRLYWYRQTLGQGPEFLTYFQNEAQLEKSRLLSDRFSAERPKGSFSTLEIQRTEQGDSAMYLCASSSGQPPIFGPGTRLTVT.

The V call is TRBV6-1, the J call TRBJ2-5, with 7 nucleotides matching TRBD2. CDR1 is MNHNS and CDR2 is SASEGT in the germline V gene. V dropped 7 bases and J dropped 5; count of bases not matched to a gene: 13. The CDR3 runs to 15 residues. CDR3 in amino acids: CASIFNREGGETQYF. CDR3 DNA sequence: TGTGCCAGCATATTCAATAGGGAGGGAGGGGAGACCCAGTACTTC.

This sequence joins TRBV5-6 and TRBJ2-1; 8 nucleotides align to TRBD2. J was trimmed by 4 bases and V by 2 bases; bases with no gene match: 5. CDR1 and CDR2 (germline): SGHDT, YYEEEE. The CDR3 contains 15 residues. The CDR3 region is CASSLTGTSYNEQFF. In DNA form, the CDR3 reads TGTGCCAGCAGCTTAACCGGGACTAGTTACAATGAGCAGTTCTTC.

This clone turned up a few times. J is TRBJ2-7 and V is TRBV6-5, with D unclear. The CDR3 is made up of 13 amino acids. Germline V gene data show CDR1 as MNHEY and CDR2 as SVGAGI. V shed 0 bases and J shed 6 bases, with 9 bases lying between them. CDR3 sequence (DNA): TGTGCCAGCAGTTACTCGAACAGAGGCGAGCAGTACTTC. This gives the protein CASSYSNRGEQYF.